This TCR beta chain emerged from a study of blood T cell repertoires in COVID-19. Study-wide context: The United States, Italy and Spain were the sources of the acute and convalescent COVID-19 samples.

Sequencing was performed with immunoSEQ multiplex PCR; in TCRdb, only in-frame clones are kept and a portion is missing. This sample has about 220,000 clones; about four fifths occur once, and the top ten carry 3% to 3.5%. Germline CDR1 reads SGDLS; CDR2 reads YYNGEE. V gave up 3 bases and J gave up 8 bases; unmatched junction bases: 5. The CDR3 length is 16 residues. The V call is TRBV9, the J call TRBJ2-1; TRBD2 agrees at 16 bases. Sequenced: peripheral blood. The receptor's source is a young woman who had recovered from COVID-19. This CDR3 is CASSGGLAGGRDEQFF. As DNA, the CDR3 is TGTGCCAGCAGCGGGGGACTAGCGGGAGGGCGGGATGAGCAGTTCTTC.